The entry below describes one T cell receptor (beta chain). The sample is drawn from a study of blood T cell repertoires in COVID-19. The CDR3 runs 14 residues. Losses at the gene ends were 8 bases for V and 4 bases for J; bases not matched to a gene: 8. Germline CDR1 reads MNHEY; CDR2 reads SMNVEV (reference sequence). Generated by immunoSEQ multiplex PCR, the TCRdb table keeps only in-frame clones and is missing some. The repertoire holds about 310,000 clones, nearly 90% seen once, with approximately 0.98% in the top ten. The TCR sequence derives from a woman in her 40s with COVID-19, enrolled during active disease. Sequencing used peripheral blood. This chain joins TRBV27 and TRBJ1-5, with 7 nucleotides matching TRBD1. The CDR3 sequence is CASARGQQNQPQHF. The CDR3 nucleotides read TGTGCCAGCGCGAGGGGACAGCAAAATCAGCCCCAGCATTTT.